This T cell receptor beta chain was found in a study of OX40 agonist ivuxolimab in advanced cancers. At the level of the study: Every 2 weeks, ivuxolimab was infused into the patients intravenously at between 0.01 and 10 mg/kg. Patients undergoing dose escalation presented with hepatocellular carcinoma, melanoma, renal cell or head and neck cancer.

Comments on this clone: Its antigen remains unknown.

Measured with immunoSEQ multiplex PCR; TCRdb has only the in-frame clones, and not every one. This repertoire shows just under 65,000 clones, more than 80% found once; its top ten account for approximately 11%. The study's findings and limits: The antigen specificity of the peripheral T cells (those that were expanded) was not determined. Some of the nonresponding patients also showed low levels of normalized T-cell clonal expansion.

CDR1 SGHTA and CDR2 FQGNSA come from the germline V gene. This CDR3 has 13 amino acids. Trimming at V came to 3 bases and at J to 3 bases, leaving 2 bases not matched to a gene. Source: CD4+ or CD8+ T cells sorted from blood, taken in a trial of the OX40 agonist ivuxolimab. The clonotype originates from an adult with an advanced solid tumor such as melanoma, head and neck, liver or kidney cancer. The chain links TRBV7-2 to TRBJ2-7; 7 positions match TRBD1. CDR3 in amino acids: CASSFRTGYEQYF. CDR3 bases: TGTGCCAGCAGCTTCCGGACAGGCTACGAGCAGTACTTC.